Each of the 25 T cell receptor beta chains below was sequenced from the same sample in a study of cytomegalovirus exposure and HLA in healthy donors. Primers included in the PCR were 60 Vbeta and 13 Jbeta primers. Some clones are missing from TCRdb's copy, which holds only in-frame ones; the method was immunoSEQ multiplex PCR. This sample has 85,000 to 100,000 clones; around 64% occur once, and the top ten carry about 3.5%. The sequencing input was PBMCs. All receptors come from a man aged 60 to 69 in good health and CMV-seronegative.

Comment on this clone: Sequence at one end of the junction differs from germline and may be a read error. This specimen includes other DNA sequences encoding the same CDR3. The chain links TRBV10-3 to TRBJ2-1, with 9 positions matching TRBD1. Germline lookup yields CDR1 ENHRY and CDR2 SYGVKD. The CDR3 consists of 13 residues. The CDR3 sequence is CAIREDRGYEQFF. In DNA form, the CDR3 reads TGCGCCATCAGGGAGGACAGGGGTTATGAGCAGTTCTTC.

This chain uses TRBV6-1 with TRBJ1-6; no firm D call. The germline V and J ends were trimmed by 3 bases and 0 bases, with 6 bases remaining between them. The CDR3 consists of 15 residues. Germline-derived CDR1 and CDR2 are MNHNS and SASEGT. CDR3 DNA: TGTGCCAGCAGTGACGTGAGCTCCTATAATTCACCCCTCCACTTT. Its translation is CASSDVSSYNSPLHF.

This clone was counted a few times. The genes are TRBV11-3 and TRBJ2-1; tentatively, D is TRBD2 (6 bases). The CDR3 extends over 17 amino acids. V lost 4 bases to trimming and J lost 0 bases, with 16 bases between them. The germline V gene has CDR1 SGHNT and CDR2 YENEEA. The CDR3 sequence: CASSSLGRGGSYNEQFF. CDR3 in DNA: TGTGCCAGCAGCTCCTTAGGTAGGGGAGGCTCCTACAATGAGCAGTTCTTC.

This chain links TRBV14 with TRBJ2-2; tentatively, D is TRBD1 (6 bases). The CDR3 totals 15 residues. Germline V gives CDR1 SGHDN, CDR2 FVKESK. The germline V and J ends were trimmed by 4 bases and 0 bases, with 9 bases remaining between them. In DNA form, the CDR3 reads TGTGCCAGCAGCCGGACAGTGGCGAACACCGGGGAGCTGTTTTTT. Translating gives CASSRTVANTGELFF.

This chain joins TRBV6-5 and TRBJ2-3; TRBD2 agrees at 8 bases. Unmatched junction bases numbered 8, after V lost 4 bases and J lost 5 bases. Germline loops: CDR1 MNHEY, CDR2 SVGAGI. This CDR3 spans 15 amino acids. This chain's CDR3 is CASSSHGTSRDTQYF. The DNA for the CDR3 is TGTGCCAGCAGTTCTCACGGGACTAGTCGAGATACGCAGTATTTT.

The V call is TRBV29-1, the J call TRBJ2-2; 7 nucleotides match TRBD2. J gave up 5 bases and V 4 bases, and 4 bases lay outside the gene matches. Germline V CDR1 and CDR2: SQVTM, ANQGSEA. The CDR3 is made up of 13 amino acids. Written as DNA, the CDR3 is TGCAGCGTTGGGGAGGGCCGAACCGGGGAGCTGTTTTTT. It codes for CSVGEGRTGELFF.

CDR3 DNA sequence: TGTGCCAGCAGCCCCGGACTAGCGGGGGACTACGAGCAGTACTTC. This translates into CASSPGLAGDYEQYF. The J gene is TRBJ2-7, the V gene TRBV7-7, with 13 nucleotides matching TRBD2. The J segment lost 3 bases and the V segment lost 5 bases, leaving 4 bases of the junction unmatched. Germline V CDR1 and CDR2: SSHAT, FNYEAQ (reference sequence). This CDR3 contains 15 residues. The full variable domain, with the rest looked up from reference TRBV7-7 and TRBJ2-7, is GAGVSQSPRYKVTKRGQDVTLRCDPISSHATLYWYQQALGQGPEFLTYFNYEAQPDKSGLPSDRFSAERPEGSISTLTIQRTEQRDSAMYRCASSPGLAGDYEQYFGPGTRLTVT.

The J gene is TRBJ2-7, the V gene TRBV5-3; the D is unclear. TRBV5-3 counts as an open reading frame of uncertain function. Trimming took off 10 bases at V and 0 bases at J, with 8 bases between the two ends. The CDR3 length is 11 residues. CDR3: CALAHSYEQYF. The CDR3 nucleotides read TGTGCCCTGGCCCACTCCTACGAGCAGTACTTC.

Comment on this clone: Other DNA sequences in the sample encode the same CDR3. The V gene is TRBV10-2, the J gene TRBJ1-2; the D is unclear. CDR1 and CDR2 (germline): WSHSY, SAAADI. The CDR3 length is 14 residues. V was pared by 2 bases and J by 0 bases, with 7 bases between. The CDR3 spells CASSEIGANYGYTF. The CDR3 DNA is TGCGCCAGCAGTGAGATCGGTGCTAACTATGGCTACACCTTC.

The rearrangement joins TRBV5-4 to TRBJ2-5, with TRBD2 as a possible D gene (5 bases). CDR3 size: 15 residues. The ends were cut back, 3 bases at V and 9 bases at J, with 21 bases in the middle. The germline V gene encodes CDR1 SGHNT and CDR2 YYREEE (reference sequence). The CDR3 DNA follows: TGTGCCAGCAGCTGGCCGGACGGATCGGAGGCGGCCCAGTACTTC. Its translation is CASSWPDGSEAAQYF. Supplemented by reference TRBV5-4 and TRBJ2-5, the full variable domain reads ETGVTQSPTHLIKTRGQQVTLRCSSQSGHNTVSWYQQALGQGPQFIFQYYREEENGRGNFPPRFSGLQFPNYSSELNVNALELDDSALYLCASSWPDGSEAAQYFGPGTRLLVL.

This clone was detected once. Other nucleotide sequences in the sample specify the same CDR3. This chain uses TRBV10-1 with TRBJ2-1; D perhaps matches TRBD2 (5 bases). This CDR3 region has 15 residues. Trimming shortened V by 4 bases and J by 7 bases, and 17 bases separated the two germline ends. Germline lookup yields CDR1 WNHNN and CDR2 SYGVQD (reference sequence). In DNA form, the CDR3 reads TGCGCCAGCAGTGTCTCTCGGAGGAGAGGTAATGAGCAGTTCTTC. Translation: CASSVSRRRGNEQFF.

This sequence joins TRBV2 and TRBJ2-5, with 7 bases that match TRBD2. Judging by the DNA end, TRBJ2-7 fits better; the J call may be wrong. CDR1 SNHLY and CDR2 FYNNEI come from the germline V gene. The CDR3 is made up of 14 amino acids. The CDR3 coding sequence is TGTGCCAGCACCTTGGGAGGGTCCCCCTACGAGCAGTACTTC. Translating it yields CASTLGGSPYEQYF.

The rearrangement joins TRBV5-5 to TRBJ1-4, with a weak D call TRBD1 (5 bases). Germline assignment: CDR1 SGHKS and CDR2 YYEKEE (reference sequence). This CDR3 has 13 amino acids. Trimming left V 4 bases short and J 12 bases short, with 16 bases between. The CDR3 region has the DNA TGTGCCAGCAGCCGGGGGTCAGGGAGGGAACTGTTTTTT. It is translated as CASSRGSGRELFF.

The chain has TRBV25-1 and TRBJ2-3; D is possibly TRBD1 (5 bases). CDR3 size: 15 residues. CDR1 is MGHDK and CDR2 is SYGVNS in the germline V gene. The germline V and J ends were trimmed by 5 bases and 2 bases, with 14 bases remaining between them. The DNA for the CDR3 is TGTGCCAGCAGTTCAGACAGAAGCTACACAGATACGCAGTATTTT. This sequence encodes CASSSDRSYTDTQYF. The full variable domain, in which reference TRBV25-1 and TRBJ2-3 provide the parts outside the CDR3, is EADIYQTPRYLVIGTGKKITLECSQTMGHDKMYWYQQDPGMELHLIHYSYGVNSTEKGDLSSESTVSRIRTEHFPLTLESARPSHTSQYLCASSSDRSYTDTQYFGPGTRLTVL.

This clone is a singleton in its sample. V and J are TRBV27 and TRBJ1-2; 8 bases match TRBD1. CDR1 MNHEY and CDR2 SMNVEV come from the germline V gene (reference sequence). V shed 4 bases and J 8 bases; nucleotides not matched to a gene: 15. This CDR3 comprises 16 residues. This CDR3 reads CASSSNTGTGPGGYTF. CDR3 in DNA: TGTGCCAGCAGTTCAAACACCGGGACAGGTCCGGGAGGCTACACCTTC.

V is TRBV5-1 and J is TRBJ1-1; TRBD1 matches 9 bases. This CDR3 region has 15 residues. J was trimmed by 1 base and V by 4 bases; bases with no gene match: 5. Germline assignment: CDR1 SGHRS and CDR2 YFSETQ. The CDR3 loop is CASSPRTGENTEAFF. The CDR3 DNA sequence: TGCGCCAGCAGCCCTCGGACAGGGGAGAACACTGAAGCTTTCTTT. The entire variable domain, with the rest obtained from reference TRBV5-1 and TRBJ1-1, is as follows: KAGVTQTPRYLIKTRGQQVTLSCSPISGHRSVSWYQQTPGQGLQFLFEYFSETQRNKGNFPGRFSGRQFSNSRSEMNVSTLELGDSALYLCASSPRTGENTEAFFGQGTRLTVV.

The CDR3 DNA sequence: TGTGCCAGCAGCGGGGCCGGGGAGACCCAGTACTTC. Translated, it gives CASSGAGETQYF. The genes are TRBV7-9 and TRBJ2-5; the D gene is possibly TRBD1 (5 bases). Germline V lookup: CDR1 SEHNR, CDR2 FQNEAQ (reference sequence). This CDR3 is 12 amino acids long. Trimming cost V 5 bases and J 5 bases, with 9 bases left between them. Combining the CDR3 with reference TRBV7-9 and TRBJ2-5 gives the whole variable domain DTGVSQNPRHKITKRGQNVTFRCDPISEHNRLYWYRQTLGQGPEFLTYFQNEAQLEKSRLLSDRFSAERPKGSFSTLEIQRTEQGDSAMYLCASSGAGETQYFGPGTRLLVL.

The rearrangement joins TRBV27 to TRBJ1-1, with 7 bases matching TRBD1. V shed 9 bases and J 5 bases; nucleotides not matched to a gene: 9. This CDR3 is built from 13 residues. Per germline, CDR1 MNHEY and CDR2 SMNVEV (reference sequence). In nucleotides, the CDR3 is TGTGCCAGTCTAGAGGGGGCATGGACTGAAGCTTTCTTT. Translated: CASLEGAWTEAFF.

The chain employs TRBV6-6 and TRBJ1-3; 10 bases agree with TRBD1. CDR3 length equals 16 residues. Unmatched junction bases numbered 6, after V lost 4 bases and J lost 3 bases. Germline V gene lookup returns CDR1 MNHNY and CDR2 SVGAGI (reference sequence). The CDR3 region is CASSSPDRGLGNTIYF. The CDR3, as DNA: TGTGCCAGCAGTTCGCCTGACAGGGGGCTTGGAAACACCATATATTTT.

The chain carries TRBV5-1 and TRBJ2-7; tentative D call: TRBD1 (6 bases). Germline values: CDR1 SGHRS, CDR2 YFSETQ. The CDR3 consists of 16 residues. Trimming shortened V by 0 bases and J by 5 bases, and 18 bases separated the two germline ends. This CDR3 is CASSLVLGAPPDEQYF. CDR3 in DNA: TGCGCCAGCAGCTTGGTTTTGGGGGCGCCTCCCGACGAGCAGTACTTC.

The chain combines TRBV28 with TRBJ1-2; the match to TRBD1 covers 7 bases. The CDR3 totals 14 residues. V lost 6 bases to trimming and J lost 8 bases; unmatched junction nucleotides: 12. CDR1 MDHEN and CDR2 SYDVKM come from the germline V gene. The CDR3 DNA follows: TGTGCCAGCAGGGGCACAGGGGAGGCGGGGGGCTACACCTTC. It specifies CASRGTGEAGGYTF.

The chain carries TRBV2 and TRBJ1-2; TRBD1 might be the D (5 bases). From germline, CDR1 is SNHLY and CDR2 FYNNEI. V shed 1 base and J shed 12 bases, with 15 bases lying between them. The CDR3 contains 13 residues. CDR3 DNA sequence: TGTGCCAGCAGTGAAGGGCCGGACACCCGGGACACCTTC. Translation: CASSEGPDTRDTF.

This chain links TRBV7-2 with TRBJ2-2; 7 nucleotides line up with TRBD2. The J segment lost 6 bases and the V segment lost 1 base, leaving 5 bases of the junction unmatched. The germline gives CDR1 SGHTA, CDR2 FQGNSA. The CDR3 spans 15 residues. The CDR3 bases are TGTGCCAGCAGCTTAGGCCCGGGAGGCCCCGGGGAGCTGTTTTTT. Protein sequence: CASSLGPGGPGELFF.

The chain recombines TRBV10-1 with TRBJ2-7; TRBD2 matches at 15 bases. J gave up 4 bases and V 4 bases, and 5 bases lay outside the gene matches. This CDR3 has 16 residues. Germline V gives CDR1 WNHNN, CDR2 SYGVQD (reference sequence). CDR3 nucleotides: TGCGCCAGCAGTGGGCCCGGGACTAGCGGGAGGTACGAGCAGTACTTC. This gives the protein CASSGPGTSGRYEQYF.

The chain joins TRBV27 to TRBJ1-1, with D tentatively TRBD1 (5 bases). Germline lookup yields CDR1 MNHEY and CDR2 SMNVEV (reference sequence). The CDR3 is 13 amino acids. The V end was cut by 7 bases, the J end by 4 bases, with 13 bases between. CDR3: CASNLGGGTEAFF. The CDR3 DNA reads TGTGCCAGCAACCTGGGGGGTGGCACTGAAGCTTTCTTT.